This T cell receptor (beta chain) was obtained from a study of T cell responses to AZD1222 COVID-19 vaccine. Study at large: Samples with a second dose at about 4 or about 12 weeks were pooled together. Whole-study results and caveats: Donors in the cohort were predominantly white British and more often female, and clonal diversity was possibly underestimated. Spike-specific TCR breadth and depth grew following two AZD1222 doses. Only after the peak T cell response were repertoires sampled.

The protocol was immunoSEQ multiplex PCR, while the TCRdb copy is restricted to in-frame clones and leaves out a portion. Of tens of thousands of clones in the sample, around 80% are singletons; the top ten hold 22%. Per germline, CDR1 SGHAT and CDR2 FQNNGV. Trimming removed 6 bases from V and 0 bases from J, with 17 bases in between. The CDR3 consists of 17 residues. This clone was seen only a few times. Its target is not known. The rearrangement joins TRBV11-2 to TRBJ2-2; a weak D match, TRBD2 (5 bases). Source: peripheral blood, taken on day 0 of AZD1222 vaccination. The source of this sequence is an adult in good health. The CDR3 spells CASRRRATDSNTGELFF. The DNA of the CDR3 is TGTGCCAGCAGACGACGGGCGACGGACTCGAACACCGGGGAGCTGTTTTTT.